This TCR beta chain appears in the sequencing data of a study of blood T cell repertoires in COVID-19 (dated by TCRdb to 2020 to 2021). With regard to the full study: Collaborator samples came from the United States, Italy and Spain and covered acute and convalescent phases of COVID-19. The prospective study material was composed of cDNA or gDNA derived from T cells, B-cell-depleted T cells, or PBMCs. Subjects who had been exposed to COVID-19, were actively infected with it, or had recovered from it provided the deeply sampled blood TCRbeta repertoires that made up the dataset. The repertoires were released in a freely available public database intended as a resource for research on the immune response to SARS-CoV-2. The samples were drawn from the first 160 participants of the ongoing ImmuneRACE study and from about 1,200 subjects provided by 6 global collaborators. Nearly every sample came with metadata listing a de-identified subject ID, COVID-19 status, age in years and sex. Where available, HLA class I and class II types were taken from metadata supplied by the sample provider and were not determined by assay-based typing.

TCRbeta CDR3 regions were amplified from genomic DNA by means of the immunoSEQ Assay, a bias-controlled multiplex PCR. Turning to the authors' computational methods: Within the assay, amplification of reference gene primers was used to estimate how many nucleated cells each sample contained. To quantify the absolute abundance of each unique TCRbeta CDR3 rearrangement, sequence reads were collapsed and filtered. For each sample, productive Simpson clonality was calculated as the square root of Simpson's diversity index across productive rearrangements. The table comes from immuneACCESS by way of TCRdb, which keeps in-frame sequences with V and J called. Part of the clones is missing from these tables; in studies checked, under half for an unresolved V gene and the rest for unknown reasons. D and trimming come from the DNA, and the V and J calls and clone size come from that table. Across this sample there are roughly 120,000 clones, with about 83% seen only once. Under 5% of the sample belongs to the ten largest clones.

About this clone: Its cognate antigen has yet to be identified. Base qualities are not provided; no much larger clone lies one nucleotide away.

The collaborating institutions used their own protocols to collect whole blood in K2EDTA tubes. For TCRbeta analysis, collaborators shipped samples as frozen whole blood, isolated PBMCs, or DNA extracted from either of those sample types. General findings and caveats noted by the study authors: Clinical and demographic metadata were provided uncurated, with the amount varying by source and participant.

Taken from the germline V gene, the CDR1 and CDR2 loops are SGHTA and FQGNSA. The CDR3 holds 13 amino acids from the cysteine to the phenylalanine. Solely the CDR3 DNA is kept, with 39 bases framed from the first base. Trimming at the junction amounts to 5 bases on V and 3 bases on J, and the germline ends lie 8 bases apart. This chain is built from TRBV7-2 and TRBJ1-5; the D gene cannot be named for sure. Sequenced input: peripheral blood. The clonotype was recovered from a man aged 55 to 70 with acute or convalescent COVID-19. The CDR3 protein: CASSPDINQPQHF. The nucleotides read TGTGCCAGCAGCCCAGACATCAATCAGCCCCAGCATTTT.